This TCR beta chain derives from a study of blood T cell repertoires in COVID-19. In the study overall: Material from acute and convalescent COVID-19 was sourced from the United States, Italy and Spain. From T cells, B-cell-depleted T cells, or PBMCs came the material, which was cDNA or gDNA.

Germline loops: CDR1 ENHRY, CDR2 SYGVKD. V was clipped by 3 bases and J by 7 bases, with 10 bases between them. The CDR3 length is 12 residues. In the authors' workflow: It was from reference gene primer amplification that nucleated cell counts were estimated. TCRdb keeps only in-frame clones here, not all; method: immunoSEQ multiplex PCR. V and J calls and clone size are given by that table; D and trimming were obtained from the DNA. The sample holds around 190,000 clones, about 85% seen once. Sequencing was performed on peripheral blood. This chain connects TRBV10-3 to TRBJ2-7, with a possible D match to TRBD2 (5 bases). The source is a man younger than 40 with acute or convalescent COVID-19. The CDR3 DNA follows: TGTGCCATCAGTGATCTTGGGGAGGAGCAGTACTTC. This translates into CAISDLGEEQYF.